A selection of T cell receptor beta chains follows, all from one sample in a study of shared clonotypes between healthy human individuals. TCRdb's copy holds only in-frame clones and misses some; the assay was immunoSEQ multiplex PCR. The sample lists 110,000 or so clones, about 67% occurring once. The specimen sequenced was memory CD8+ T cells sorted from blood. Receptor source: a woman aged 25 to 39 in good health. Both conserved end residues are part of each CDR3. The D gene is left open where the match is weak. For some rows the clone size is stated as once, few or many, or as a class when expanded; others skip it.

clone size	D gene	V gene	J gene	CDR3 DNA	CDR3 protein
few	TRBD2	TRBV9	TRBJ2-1	TGTGCCAGCAGCGTCCTAGCGGGAGGGAGTCTTAATGAGCAGTTCTTC	CASSVLAGGSLNEQFF
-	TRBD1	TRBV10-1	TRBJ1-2	TGCGCCTCGAAGAACCTTAGGGGGCGGAATTATGGCTACACCTTC	CASKNLRGRNYGYTF
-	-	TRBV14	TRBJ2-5	TGTGCCAGCAGCAGGAAAGGGACCCAGTACTTC	CASSRKGTQYF
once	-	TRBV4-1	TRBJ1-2	TGCGCCAGCAGCCGGGGGCCGACCGGGAGCAACTATGGCTACACCTTC	CASSRGPTGSNYGYTF
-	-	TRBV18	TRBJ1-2	TGTGCCAGCTCACCACCGGTATCCGCGGGGGCGAGGGGCTATGGCTACACCTTC	CASSPPVSAGARGYGYTF
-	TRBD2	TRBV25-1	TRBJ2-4	TGTGCCAGCCTCCGGACTAGAGGACTCTGGGTCAAAAACATTCAGTACTTC	CASLRTRGLWVKNIQYF
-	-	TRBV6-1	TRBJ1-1	TGTGCCAGCAGTGACTTGAGGATCTTGAACACTGAAGCTTTCTTT	CASSDLRILNTEAFF
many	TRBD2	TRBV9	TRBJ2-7	TGTGCCAGCAGCCCAGGACTAGCGGGAATCGAGCAGTACTTC	CASSPGLAGIEQYF
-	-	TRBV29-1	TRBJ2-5	TGCAGCGTTGTCGGGGGCGTCCAAGAGACCCAGTACTTC	CSVVGGVQETQYF
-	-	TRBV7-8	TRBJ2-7	TGTGCCAGCAGCTTAGCTGTCACCGTCTACGAGCAGTACTTC	CASSLAVTVYEQYF
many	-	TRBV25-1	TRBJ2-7	TGTGCCAGCAGGAAGGGGCCAACCTACGAGCAGTACTTC	CASRKGPTYEQYF
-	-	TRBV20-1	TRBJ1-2	TGCAGTGCTAGCGGGGTAGGCTACACCTTC	CSASGVGYTF
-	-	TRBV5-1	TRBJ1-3	TGCGCCAGCAGCTTGGCCGGATTAGACCTATCTGGAAACACCATATATTTT	CASSLAGLDLSGNTIYF
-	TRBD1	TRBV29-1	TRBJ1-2	TGCAGCGTTGAGGACAGGGGAGGCTACACCTTC	CSVEDRGGYTF
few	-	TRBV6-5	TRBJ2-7	TGTGCCAGCAGTGTTGGGACTGACTCCTACGAGCAGTACTTC	CASSVGTDSYEQYF
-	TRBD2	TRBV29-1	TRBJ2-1	TGCAGCGTTGTCAAAGAGCGGGAGAGCGATGAGCAGTTCTTC	CSVVKERESDEQFF
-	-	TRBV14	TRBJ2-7	TGTGCCAGCAGCCCCTGGGACGGCTCCTACGAGCAGTACTTC	CASSPWDGSYEQYF
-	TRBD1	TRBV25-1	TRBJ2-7	TGTGCCAGCAGTGGACCGGGACAGGGGTTCTACGAGCAGTACTTC	CASSGPGQGFYEQYF
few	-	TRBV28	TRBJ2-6	TGTGCCAGCAGTCCAGGGGAATCATCTGGGGCCAACGTCCTGACTTTC	CASSPGESSGANVLTF
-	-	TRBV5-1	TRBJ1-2	TGCGCCAGCAGCTTGGTCGGGAACTATGGCTACACCTTC	CASSLVGNYGYTF
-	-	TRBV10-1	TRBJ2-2	TGCGCCAGCAGTGACGGGGGCCTCGGGGAGCTGTTTTTT	CASSDGGLGELFF
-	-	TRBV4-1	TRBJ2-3	TGCGCCAGCAGCCACCGAGGGTCAGATACGCAGTATTTT	CASSHRGSDTQYF
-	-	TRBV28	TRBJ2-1	TGTGCCAGCAGTTTCGCTCTCTGGCCAATGAGCCTCTTC	CASSFALWPMSLF
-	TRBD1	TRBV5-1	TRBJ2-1	TGCGCCAGCAGCGAGGGACAGGGGGCGATCAATGAGCAGTTCTTC	CASSEGQGAINEQFF
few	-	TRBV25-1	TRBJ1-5	TGTGCCAGCAGTGAATCTACAGGTGTGAGCAATCAGCCCCAGCATTTT	CASSESTGVSNQPQHF
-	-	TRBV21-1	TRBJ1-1	TGTGCCAGCAGCTTTCAGAGGAGGAGGAGCACTGAAGCTTTCTTT	CASSFQRRRSTEAFF
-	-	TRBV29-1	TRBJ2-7	TGCAGCGTTGTTGGGCTGGGCGGGCAGTACTTC	CSVVGLGGQYF